This TCR beta chain stems from a study of shared clonotypes between healthy human individuals. Data came from immunoSEQ multiplex PCR; TCRdb stores just in-frame clones and leaves some out. The table has about 2 million clones, 90% to 95% seen once. With 4 bases removed from V and 1 base from J, the gap between germline ends came to 7 bases. Germline V CDR1 and CDR2: SGHTA, FQGTGA. The CDR3 extends over 13 amino acids. Sequenced: naive CD4+ T cells sorted from blood. Subset meaning: CD45RA+ positively selected. The receptor comes from a man aged 18 to 35 in good health. V is TRBV7-3 and J is TRBJ1-1, with D uncertain. CDR3 sequence reads: CASSSRGNTEAFF. The CDR3 DNA reads TGTGCCAGCAGCTCCCGGGGGAACACTGAAGCTTTCTTT.